The present TCR beta chain was sequenced within a study of blood T cells in healthy people across ages. PCR was performed a second time for about 6 to 12 cycles using a sample-barcoded 5' primer and a J-beta primer mix. TCRdb fed the 5' RACE reads into MiXCR, producing one record per CDR3 protein. Of 650,000 to 800,000 distinct CDR3 sequences listed, roughly half were seen once; the top ten hold about 14%. The V and J ends lost 5 bases and 8 bases respectively, with 18 bases between them. The germline CDR1 and CDR2 sequences are SNHLY and FYNNEI. The CDR3 spans 15 residues. The sequenced sample was blood. The TCR originated in a woman older than 75 in good health. The chain joins TRBV2 to TRBJ1-4; TRBD1 is a possible D gene (5 bases). In DNA form, the CDR3 reads TGTGCCAGCAGTCGGATTCAGGGTTTTGAGGAAAAACTGTTTTTT. Translated, it gives CASSRIQGFEEKLFF.